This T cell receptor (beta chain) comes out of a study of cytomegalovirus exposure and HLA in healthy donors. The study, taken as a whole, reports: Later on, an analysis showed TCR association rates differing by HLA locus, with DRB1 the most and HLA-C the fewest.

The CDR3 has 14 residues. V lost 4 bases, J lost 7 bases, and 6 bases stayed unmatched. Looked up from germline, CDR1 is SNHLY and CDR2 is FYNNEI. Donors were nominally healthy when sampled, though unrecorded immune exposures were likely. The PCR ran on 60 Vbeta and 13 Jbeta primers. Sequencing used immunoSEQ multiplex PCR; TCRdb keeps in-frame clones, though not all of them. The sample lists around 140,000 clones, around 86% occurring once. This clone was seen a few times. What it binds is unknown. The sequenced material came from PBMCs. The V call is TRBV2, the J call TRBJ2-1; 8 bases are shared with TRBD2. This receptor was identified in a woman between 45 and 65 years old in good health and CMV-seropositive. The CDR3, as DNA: TGTGCCAGCAGTGGATGGCGGGAGGTTAATGAGCAGTTCTTC. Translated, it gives CASSGWREVNEQFF.